This T cell receptor beta chain emerged from a study of blood T cell repertoires in COVID-19. Study-level background: Acute and convalescent COVID-19 samples came from the United States, Italy and Spain. PBMCs, B-cell-depleted T cells, or T cells provided the cDNA or gDNA that made up the material.

Methods used by the authors: Amplification with reference gene primers provided the estimates of nucleated cell counts. Clones were read by immunoSEQ multiplex PCR, and TCRdb kept only the in-frame ones, dropping some. V and J calls and clone size come straight from that table; D and trimming were deduced from the DNA. The sample yields 160,000 or so clones, roughly 90% seen once. The ends lost 5 bases at V and 1 base at J; junction bases unmatched: 6. CDR3 length equals 16 residues. Germline V gives CDR1 MDHEN, CDR2 SYDVKM. The sequencing input was peripheral blood. This TCR was recovered from a man aged 55 to 69 with active or convalescent COVID-19. The chain uses TRBV28 and TRBJ2-7, with 12 bases matching TRBD2. The CDR3 protein is CASSPTSGRISYEQYF. The DNA of the CDR3 is TGTGCCAGCAGTCCGACTAGCGGGAGAATATCCTACGAGCAGTACTTC. The full variable domain, completed using reference TRBV28 and TRBJ2-7, is DVKVTQSSRYLVKRTGEKVFLECVQDMDHENMFWYRQDPGLGLRLIYFSYDVKMKEKGDIPEGYSVSREKKERFSLILESASTNQTSMYLCASSPTSGRISYEQYFGPGTRLTVT.